This TCR beta chain was captured in a study of blood T cell repertoires in COVID-19. On the study more broadly: There were acute and convalescent COVID-19 samples, and they came from the United States, Italy and Spain.

Produced via immunoSEQ multiplex PCR; TCRdb's table is partial and in-frame only. The sample carries around 260,000 clones, roughly 89% recorded once. A few counts support this clone. CDR1 SQVTM and CDR2 ANQGSEA come from the germline V gene. V shed 3 bases and J 5 bases; nucleotides not matched to a gene: 5. There are 14 residues in the CDR3. This chain uses TRBV29-1 with TRBJ2-1, with 9 bases aligning to TRBD1. The source material was peripheral blood. The receptor was derived from a woman in her 40s who had recovered from COVID-19. CDR3 protein: CSVDGTGTHNEQFF. In DNA form, the CDR3 reads TGCAGCGTTGACGGGACAGGGACCCACAATGAGCAGTTCTTC.